The 16 T cell receptor beta chains given below trace back to one sample, sequenced in a study of OX40 agonist ivuxolimab in advanced cancers. Sequenced by immunoSEQ multiplex PCR; TCRdb stores in-frame clones only, minus some. Altogether tens of thousands of clones are present, about 86% being singletons, with the ten largest covering around 6%. The sample was CD4+ or CD8+ T cells sorted from blood, taken in a trial of the OX40 agonist ivuxolimab. These receptors all stem from an adult with an advanced solid tumor such as melanoma, head and neck, liver or kidney cancer.

V usage is TRBV10-3 and J usage is TRBJ2-7; 15 nucleotides align to TRBD2. CDR1 is ENHRY and CDR2 is SYGVKD in the germline V gene. V shed 6 bases, J shed 1 base, and the junction held 7 bases outside the gene matches. The CDR3 is made up of 17 amino acids. The CDR3 loop reads CAISRTSGRAGSYEQYF. The CDR3 DNA sequence: TGTGCCATCAGCCGGACTAGCGGGAGGGCCGGGTCCTACGAGCAGTACTTC.

The chain joins TRBV6-1 to TRBJ1-5; D gene uncertain. CDR1 and CDR2 from the germline V gene are MNHNS and SASEGT. V lost 4 bases, J lost 0 bases, and 10 bases lay in between. The CDR3 spans 15 residues. In DNA, the CDR3 is TGTGCCAGCAGTGTAACGGCCTATAGCAATCAGCCCCAGCATTTT. Residues: CASSVTAYSNQPQHF.

This clone was seen a handful of times. The V call is TRBV9, the J call TRBJ1-1; 7 bases map to TRBD1. Germline assignment: CDR1 SGDLS and CDR2 YYNGEE. V lost 2 bases and J lost 2; bases outside the gene matches: 12. The CDR3 extends over 17 amino acids. CDR3 region: CASSVFGQAGENTEAFF. The CDR3 nucleotides are TGTGCCAGCAGCGTTTTCGGACAGGCGGGGGAAAACACTGAAGCTTTCTTT. The whole variable domain, filled in from reference TRBV9 and TRBJ1-1, reads DSGVTQTPKHLITATGQRVTLRCSPRSGDLSVYWYQQSLDQGLQFLIQYYNGEERAKGNILERFSAQQFPDLHSELNLSSLELGDSALYFCASSVFGQAGENTEAFFGQGTRLTVV.

Written as DNA, the CDR3 is TGTGCCTTTAACAGGGAAAAGGAAGCTTTCTTT. Its translation is CAFNREKEAFF. This sequence joins TRBV30 and TRBJ1-1; the D gene is possibly TRBD1 (6 bases). The V and J ends lost 7 bases and 8 bases respectively, with 14 bases between them. This CDR3 comprises 11 residues. Germline CDR1 and CDR2: GTSNPN and SVGIG (reference sequence).

The rearrangement joins TRBV9 to TRBJ2-5; D is possibly TRBD2 (6 bases). The CDR3 loop spans 16 amino acids. The V gene lost 0 bases and the J gene lost 1 base, with 13 bases spanning the gap. Per germline, CDR1 SGDLS and CDR2 YYNGEE. The CDR3 DNA reads as TGTGCCAGCAGCGTAGCCGGGACTCTAATCCAAGAGACCCAGTACTTC. This encodes CASSVAGTLIQETQYF. The full variable domain, completed using reference TRBV9 and TRBJ2-5, is DSGVTQTPKHLITATGQRVTLRCSPRSGDLSVYWYQQSLDQGLQFLIQYYNGEERAKGNILERFSAQQFPDLHSELNLSSLELGDSALYFCASSVAGTLIQETQYFGPGTRLLVL.

CDR3 residues: CASSLSVGVNNEQFF. The CDR3 bases are TGCGCCAGCAGCTTGTCAGTGGGAGTCAACAATGAGCAGTTCTTC. The gene calls are TRBV5-1 and TRBJ2-1, with D tentatively TRBD2 (5 bases). Per the germline V gene, CDR1 is SGHRS and CDR2 is YFSETQ. Trimming took off 1 base at V and 5 bases at J, with 13 bases between the two ends. This CDR3 contains 15 residues.

J is TRBJ1-2 and V is TRBV25-1; 7 nucleotides align to TRBD1. The CDR3 is 13 residues long. CDR1 MGHDK and CDR2 SYGVNS come from the germline V gene. After removal of 5 bases from V and 8 bases from J, the junction contained 8 bases not matched to a gene. As DNA, the CDR3 is TGTGCCAGCAGTCCCCAGGGGGGGATCGGCTACACCTTC. This encodes CASSPQGGIGYTF.

This chain joins TRBV20-1 and TRBJ1-2, with D unclear. This CDR3 has 8 residues. CDR1 and CDR2 (germline): DFQATT, SNEGSKA (reference sequence). The CDR3 sequence is CRAGSYTF. CDR3 sequence (DNA): TGCAGAGCCGGCAGCTACACCTTC.

The V and J genes are TRBV11-2 and TRBJ2-5, with a weak D call TRBD1 (5 bases). TRBJ2-7 explains the end of the DNA better; the J call may be wrong. The germline V gene encodes CDR1 SGHAT and CDR2 FQNNGV. The length of the CDR3 is 12 residues. For the CDR3, the DNA is TGTGCCAGCAGCCCCCAGGGTTACGAGCAGTACTTC. It is translated as CASSPQGYEQYF.

V is TRBV14 and J is TRBJ2-1; 12 bases map to TRBD2. Germline V gives CDR1 SGHDN, CDR2 FVKESK. This CDR3 comprises 19 residues. The J segment lost 1 base and the V segment lost 1 base, leaving 8 bases of the junction unmatched. The CDR3 DNA reads as TGTGCCAGCAGCCAAGGGGCTAGCGGGAGGGGAAAGTCCTACAATGAGCAGTTCTTC. Translation: CASSQGASGRGKSYNEQFF.

The rearrangement joins TRBV18 to TRBJ2-7; possible D gene TRBD1, 5 bases. This CDR3 is 15 amino acids long. The V end was cut by 3 bases, the J end by 3 bases, with 15 bases between. In germline, CDR1 is KGHSH, CDR2 LQKENI. The CDR3 DNA is TGTGCCAGCTCACCCTCTCAGACAGTAAACTACGAGCAGTACTTC. Translating it yields CASSPSQTVNYEQYF.

DNA for the CDR3: TGTGCCAGCAGTCCCCTCTGGGGTCCGGGACAGCCCCAGCATTTT. The encoded protein is CASSPLWGPGQPQHF. The V and J genes are TRBV27 and TRBJ1-5, with D unclear. CDR1 is MNHEY, CDR2 SMNVEV, per germline (reference sequence). The CDR3 has 15 amino acids. The germline V and J ends were trimmed by 5 bases and 7 bases, with 18 bases remaining between them.

The V gene is TRBV2, the J gene TRBJ1-2, with 11 nucleotides matching TRBD1. This CDR3 spans 14 amino acids. Germline values: CDR1 SNHLY, CDR2 FYNNEI. Unmatched junction bases numbered 9, after V lost 11 bases and J lost 4 bases. DNA of the CDR3: TGTGCCGGTTTTGCCGGGACAGGGGGCTATGGCTACACCTTC. Translating it yields CAGFAGTGGYGYTF.

Details on this clone: The junction departs from the called germline gene at one end, perhaps through a read error. The chain couples TRBV7-7 to TRBJ2-1; D possibly uses TRBD1 or TRBD2 (5 bases each). Germline V gives CDR1 SSHAT, CDR2 FNYEAQ (reference sequence). This CDR3 is built from 13 residues. The CDR3 is CASSMGPTREQFF. The CDR3 nucleotides are TGTGCTAGCAGCATGGGACCGACCCGGGAGCAGTTCTTC.

This clone was detected a few times. The chain joins TRBV30 to TRBJ1-1; D gene ambiguous. The germline V gene encodes CDR1 GTSNPN and CDR2 SVGIG (reference sequence). This CDR3 is built from 12 residues. V was shortened by 2 bases and J by 2 bases, with 6 bases between the two germline ends. CDR3 sequence (DNA): TGTGCCTGGAGTTTTACAAACACTGAAGCTTTCTTT. As protein: CAWSFTNTEAFF.

V usage is TRBV19 and J usage is TRBJ2-5; D is possibly TRBD1 (6 bases). Germline loops: CDR1 LNHDA, CDR2 SQIVND (reference sequence). The V end was cut by 6 bases, the J end by 4 bases, with 15 bases between. CDR3 length: 14 residues. CDR3 DNA sequence: TGTGCCAGTAGGTCTGAACAGGGTAGAGAGACCCAGTACTTC. Protein sequence: CASRSEQGRETQYF. Full variable domain (rest looked up from reference TRBV19 and TRBJ2-5): DGGITQSPKYLFRKEGQNVTLSCEQNLNHDAMYWYRQDPGQGLRLIYYSQIVNDFQKGDIAEGYSVSREKKESFPLTVTSAQKNPTAFYLCASRSEQGRETQYFGPGTRLLVL.